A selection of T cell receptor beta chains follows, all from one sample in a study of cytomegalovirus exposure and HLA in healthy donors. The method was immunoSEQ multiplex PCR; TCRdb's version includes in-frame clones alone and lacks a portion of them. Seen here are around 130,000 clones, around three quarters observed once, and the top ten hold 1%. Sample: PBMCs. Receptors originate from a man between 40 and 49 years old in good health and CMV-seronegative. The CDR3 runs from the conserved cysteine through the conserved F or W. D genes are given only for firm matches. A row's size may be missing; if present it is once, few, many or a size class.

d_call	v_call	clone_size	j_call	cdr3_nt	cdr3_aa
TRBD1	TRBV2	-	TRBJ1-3	TGTGCCAGCAGCGGGGACAGTGGAAACACCATATATTTT	CASSGDSGNTIYF
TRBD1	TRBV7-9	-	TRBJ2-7	TGTGCCAGCAGCCCACCGGGACAGGGGATCTACGAGCAGTACTTC	CASSPPGQGIYEQYF
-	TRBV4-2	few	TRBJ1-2	TGTGCCAGCAGCCAAGATAGGACAGTGGGAAGGCATGGCTACACCTTC	CASSQDRTVGRHGYTF
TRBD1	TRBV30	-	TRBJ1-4	TGTGCCTGGAGTACGCCCCCGGGACAGGGCGAAAAACTGTTTTTT	CAWSTPPGQGEKLFF
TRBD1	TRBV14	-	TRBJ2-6	TGTGCCAGCAGCCGAAGATGGTTCGGACAGGGGGAACCCTCTGGGGCCAACGTCCTGACTTTC	CASSRRWFGQGEPSGANVLTF
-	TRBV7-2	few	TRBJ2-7	TGTGCCAGCAGCCCCGGAGGGACCTACGAGCAGTACTTC	CASSPGGTYEQYF
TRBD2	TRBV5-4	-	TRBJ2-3	TGTGCCAGCAGACAATCTAGCGGAGCGGGTACAGATACGCAGTATTTT	CASRQSSGAGTDTQYF
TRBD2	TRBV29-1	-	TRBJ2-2	TGCAGCGTCACCAGCGGGGCGAACACCGGGGAGCTGTTTTTT	CSVTSGANTGELFF
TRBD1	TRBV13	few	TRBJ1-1	TGTGCCAGCAGCGCACAGGGGCACACTGAAGCTTTCTTT	CASSAQGHTEAFF
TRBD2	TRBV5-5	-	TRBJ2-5	TGTGCCAGCAGCTTTACTAGCGGGGGGGTTCCAGAGACCCAGTACTTC	CASSFTSGGVPETQYF
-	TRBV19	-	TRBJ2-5	TGTGCCAGTAGTATATCCAGGGCGGAGACCCAGTACTTC	CASSISRAETQYF
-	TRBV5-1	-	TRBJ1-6	TGCGCCAGCAGCTTGGTAGGAGTCTATAATTCACCCCTCCACTTT	CASSLVGVYNSPLHF
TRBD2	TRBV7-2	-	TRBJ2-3	TGTGCCAGCAGCTCGCGGACTAGCGGGAGTTGGAATACGCAGTATTTT	CASSSRTSGSWNTQYF
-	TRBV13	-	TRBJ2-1	TGTGCCAGCAGCCCCTCATCGTCATCTCTAGCGTACAATGAGCAGTTCTTC	CASSPSSSSLAYNEQFF
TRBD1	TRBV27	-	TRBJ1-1	TGTGCCAGCAGTCCAGCGACAGGGAGGAGGACTGAAGCTTTCTTT	CASSPATGRRTEAFF
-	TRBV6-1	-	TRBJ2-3	TGTGCCGGATCAGGGCAAGCTAGCACAGATACGCAGTATTTT	CAGSGQASTDTQYF
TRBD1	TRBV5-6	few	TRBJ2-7	TGTGCCAGCAGCCGAAAGGCCGGGACAGGGTCCTACGAGCAGTACTTC	CASSRKAGTGSYEQYF
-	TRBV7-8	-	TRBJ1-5	TGTGCCAGCAGCACCGACGCTCCTGACAGACAGCCCCAGCATTTT	CASSTDAPDRQPQHF
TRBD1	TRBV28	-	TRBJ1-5	TGTGCCAGCAGTTTTGGGGACAGGGGTGTTCCTCAGCCCCAGCATTTT	CASSFGDRGVPQPQHF
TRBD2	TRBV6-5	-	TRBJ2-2	TGTGCCAGCAGTCTAAGCGGGGGGGCATCCGGGGAGCTGTTTTTT	CASSLSGGASGELFF
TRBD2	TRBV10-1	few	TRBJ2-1	TGCGCCAGCAGTGATAGGACTAGCGGGAGTAATGAGCAGTTCTTC	CASSDRTSGSNEQFF
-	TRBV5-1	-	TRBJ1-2	TGCGCCAGCAGCCGAGCGGGGGAAGGCTACACCTTC	CASSRAGEGYTF
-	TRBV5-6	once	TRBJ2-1	TGTGCCAGCAGCGAGACTTTTAGCTCCTACAATGAGCAGTTCTTC	CASSETFSSYNEQFF
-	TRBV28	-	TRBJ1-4	TGTGCCAGCAGTTTATGGTCCGGAGGGGGGGGAAATGAAAAACTGTTTTTT	CASSLWSGGGGNEKLFF
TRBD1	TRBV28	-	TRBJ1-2	TGTGCCAGCAGTCTCCGGGACAGATCTAACTATGGCTACACCTTC	CASSLRDRSNYGYTF
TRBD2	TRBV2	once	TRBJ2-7	TGTGCCAGCAGTGATTGGGCTAGCGGGAGGGCCTACGAGCAGTACTTC	CASSDWASGRAYEQYF
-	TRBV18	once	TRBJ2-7	TGTGCCAGCTCACCAGGTGTATCACAGGGCTCCTACGAGCAGTACTTC	CASSPGVSQGSYEQYF
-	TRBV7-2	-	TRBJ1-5	TGTGCCAGCAGCTTAGTTGGGACACCCTTGAACAATCAGCCCCAGCATTTT	CASSLVGTPLNNQPQHF
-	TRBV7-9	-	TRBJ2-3	TGTGCCAGCAGCTTAGAGGGGACAGATACGCAGTATTTT	CASSLEGTDTQYF
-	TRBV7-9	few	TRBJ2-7	TGTGCCAGCAGCTCCGACAGGTTGACCTACGAGCAGTACTTC	CASSSDRLTYEQYF
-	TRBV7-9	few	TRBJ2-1	TGTGCCAGCAGCTTCCCCGGCGGTGAGCAGTTCTTC	CASSFPGGEQFF
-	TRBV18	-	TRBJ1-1	TGTGCCAGCTCACCTAATCTAGGAGCGTTGAACACTGAAGCTTTCTTT	CASSPNLGALNTEAFF
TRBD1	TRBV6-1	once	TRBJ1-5	TGTGCCAGCAGTGACAGGGGGCTGAGCAATCAGCCCCAGCATTTT	CASSDRGLSNQPQHF
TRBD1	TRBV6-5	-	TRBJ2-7	TGTGCCAGCAGTAGAACGAACAGGGGCTACGAGCAGTACTTC	CASSRTNRGYEQYF
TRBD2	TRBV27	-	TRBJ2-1	TGTGCCAGCCGACTAGCGGGGGGACCTGACGAGCAGTTCTTC	CASRLAGGPDEQFF
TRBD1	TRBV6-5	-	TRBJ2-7	TGTGCCAGCAGGAAGGGGGCAGGCGAGCAGTACTTC	CASRKGAGEQYF
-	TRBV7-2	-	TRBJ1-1	TGTGCCAGCAGCTCTCGGGGGGCCACTGAAGCTTTCTTT	CASSSRGATEAFF
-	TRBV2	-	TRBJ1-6	TGTGCCAGTTCAGCGGGCCCCCATAATTCACCCCTCCACTTT	CASSAGPHNSPLHF
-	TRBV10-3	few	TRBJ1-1	TGTGCCATCAGTGTCAGGGAAACTGAAGCTTTCTTT	CAISVRETEAFF
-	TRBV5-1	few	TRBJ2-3	TGCGCCAGCAGTCAGGGCGGGATCACAGATACGCAGTATTTT	CASSQGGITDTQYF
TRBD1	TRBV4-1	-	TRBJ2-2	TGCGCCAGCAGCCCACCCCCCGGGACAGCGAACACCGGGGAGCTGTTTTTT	CASSPPPGTANTGELFF
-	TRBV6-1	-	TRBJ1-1	TGTGCCAGCATCCGAGTGAACACTGAAGCTTTCTTT	CASIRVNTEAFF
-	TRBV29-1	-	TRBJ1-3	TGCAGCGCCCTAGCTGGAAACACCATATATTTT	CSALAGNTIYF
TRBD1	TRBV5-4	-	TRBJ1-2	TGTGCCAGCAGCGGAAGGGACAGGGGGCCGGATGGCTACACCTTC	CASSGRDRGPDGYTF
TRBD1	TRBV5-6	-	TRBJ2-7	TGTGCCAGCAGCTACGCTACCGGGACAGCCTCCTACGAGCAGTACTTC	CASSYATGTASYEQYF
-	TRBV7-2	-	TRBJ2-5	TGTGCCAGCAGTTTCGGCGGGTATGAGACCCAGTACTTC	CASSFGGYETQYF